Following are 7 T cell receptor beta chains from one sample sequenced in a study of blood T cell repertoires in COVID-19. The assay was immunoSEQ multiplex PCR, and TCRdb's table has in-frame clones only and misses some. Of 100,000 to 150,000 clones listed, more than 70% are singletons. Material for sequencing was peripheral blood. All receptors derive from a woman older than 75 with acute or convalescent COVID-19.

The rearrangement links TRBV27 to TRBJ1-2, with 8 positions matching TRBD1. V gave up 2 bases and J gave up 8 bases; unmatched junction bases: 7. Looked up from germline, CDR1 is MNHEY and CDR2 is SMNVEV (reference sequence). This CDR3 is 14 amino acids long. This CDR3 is CASSLGQGESGYTF. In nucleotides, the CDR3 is TGTGCCAGCAGTTTAGGACAGGGCGAAAGCGGCTACACCTTC.

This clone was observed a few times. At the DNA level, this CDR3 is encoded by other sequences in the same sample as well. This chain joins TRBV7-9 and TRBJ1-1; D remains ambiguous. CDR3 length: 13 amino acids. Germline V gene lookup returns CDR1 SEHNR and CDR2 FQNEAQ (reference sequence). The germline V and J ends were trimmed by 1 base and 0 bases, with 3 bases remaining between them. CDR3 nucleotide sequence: TGTGCCAGCAGCTTAGACATGAACACTGAAGCTTTCTTT. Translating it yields CASSLDMNTEAFF. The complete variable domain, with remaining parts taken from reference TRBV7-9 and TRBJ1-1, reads DTGVSQNPRHKITKRGQNVTFRCDPISEHNRLYWYRQTLGQGPEFLTYFQNEAQLEKSRLLSDRFSAERPKGSFSTLEIQRTEQGDSAMYLCASSLDMNTEAFFGQGTRLTVV.

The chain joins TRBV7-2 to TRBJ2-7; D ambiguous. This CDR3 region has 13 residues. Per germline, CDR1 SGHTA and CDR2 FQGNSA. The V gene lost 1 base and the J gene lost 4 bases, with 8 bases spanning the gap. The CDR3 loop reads CASSLEFSYEQYF. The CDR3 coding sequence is TGTGCCAGCAGCTTAGAATTTTCTTACGAGCAGTACTTC.

For the CDR3, the DNA is TGTGCCATCAGGTTCGGGACTAGCGGGAGCAATGAGCAGTTCTTC. Its translation: CAIRFGTSGSNEQFF. This rearrangement joins TRBV10-3 to TRBJ2-1; 14 positions match TRBD2. Germline loops: CDR1 ENHRY, CDR2 SYGVKD. The CDR3 length is 15 residues. Losses at the gene ends were 6 bases for V and 6 bases for J; bases not matched to a gene: 4.

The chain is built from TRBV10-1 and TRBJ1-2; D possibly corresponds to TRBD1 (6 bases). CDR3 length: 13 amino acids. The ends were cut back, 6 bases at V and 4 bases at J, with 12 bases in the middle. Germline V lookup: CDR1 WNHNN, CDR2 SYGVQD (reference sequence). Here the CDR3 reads CASSGDRSYGYTF. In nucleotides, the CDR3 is TGCGCCAGCAGCGGAGACAGGAGCTATGGCTACACCTTC.

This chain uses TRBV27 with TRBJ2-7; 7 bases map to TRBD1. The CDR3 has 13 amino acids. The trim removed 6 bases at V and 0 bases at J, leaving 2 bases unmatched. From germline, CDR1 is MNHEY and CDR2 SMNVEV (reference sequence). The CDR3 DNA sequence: TGTGCCAGCAGGGGACAGCCCTCCTACGAGCAGTACTTC. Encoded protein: CASRGQPSYEQYF.

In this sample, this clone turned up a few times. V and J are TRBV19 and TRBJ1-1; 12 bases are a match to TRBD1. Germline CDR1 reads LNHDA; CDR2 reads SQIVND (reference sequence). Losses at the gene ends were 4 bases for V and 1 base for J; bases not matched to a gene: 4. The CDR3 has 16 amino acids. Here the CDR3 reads CASSTGTGGPNTEAFF. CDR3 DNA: TGTGCCAGTAGTACCGGGACAGGGGGCCCGAACACTGAAGCTTTCTTT.